The 30 T cell receptor beta chains below were found in one sample sequenced in a study of T cells after yellow fever vaccination. Each CDR3 protein is one row after TCRdb ran MiXCR on the 5' RACE reads. The table shows 500,000 to 650,000 distinct CDR3 sequences, with approximately 12% occurring only once. The sequencing used PBMCs, collected on the day of the yellow fever booster vaccination. These receptors originate from a man aged 25 to 45 who received the YFV17D yellow fever vaccine.

A few counts support this clonotype. This sequence joins TRBV5-1 and TRBJ1-5; D is possibly TRBD1 (5 bases). V lost 0 bases to trimming and J lost 3 bases, with 13 bases between them. The CDR3 totals 16 residues. Germline V CDR1 and CDR2: SGHRS, YFSETQ. The DNA of the CDR3 is TGCGCCAGCAGCTTGGTCCCAGGGTTAGACAATCAGCCCCAGCATTTT. Translating gives CASSLVPGLDNQPQHF.

The DNA of the CDR3 is TGCAGCGTTGAAAGCGGAACAGAGACCCAGTACTTC. This sequence encodes CSVESGTETQYF. This chain joins TRBV29-1 and TRBJ2-5; maybe TRBD2 (5 bases). This CDR3 contains 12 residues. Germline CDR1 is SQVTM and CDR2 is ANQGSEA. The V gene lost 2 bases and the J gene lost 4 bases, with 8 bases spanning the gap.

The chain couples TRBV5-1 to TRBJ2-1; 14 bases are shared with TRBD2. Per germline, CDR1 SGHRS and CDR2 YFSETQ. With 1 base clipped from V and 0 bases from J, the junction kept 12 bases outside the gene matches. The CDR3 extends over 21 amino acids. CDR3 loop: CASSLSGKPGTSGSSYNEQFF. CDR3 coding DNA: TGCGCCAGCAGCTTGTCTGGGAAGCCCGGGACTAGCGGGAGCTCCTACAATGAGCAGTTCTTC.

The chain combines TRBV5-6 with TRBJ2-1, with D unclear. This CDR3 is 17 amino acids long. In germline, CDR1 is SGHDT, CDR2 YYEEEE. V was clipped by 1 base and J by 4 bases, with 18 bases between them. CDR3 DNA sequence: TGTGCCAGCAGCTTGCCTCGGTCCCGGCCATCGTACAATGAGCAGTTCTTC. Amino acid sequence: CASSLPRSRPSYNEQFF.

The table lists this clonotype with a few counts. The chain joins TRBV20-1 to TRBJ2-1, with TRBD2 as a possible D gene (5 bases). Trimming took 3 bases from V and 5 from J, leaving 14 bases between them. The CDR3 consists of 14 residues. Germline lookup yields CDR1 DFQATT and CDR2 SNEGSKA (reference sequence). The CDR3 is CSASSGIHDNEQFF. CDR3 DNA sequence: TGCAGTGCTAGTTCCGGGATACACGACAATGAGCAGTTCTTC.

The chain recombines TRBV7-9 with TRBJ1-1, with unresolved D. Germline values: CDR1 SEHNR, CDR2 FQNEAQ (reference sequence). The ends were cut back, 11 bases at V and 0 bases at J, with 16 bases in the middle. The CDR3 is 14 amino acids. CDR3 sequence (DNA): TGTGCCGGGCGGGCGGTGGGTGTGAACACTGAAGCTTTCTTT. This codes for CAGRAVGVNTEAFF. Drawing the rest from reference TRBV7-9 and TRBJ1-1, the complete variable domain is DTGVSQNPRHKITKRGQNVTFRCDPISEHNRLYWYRQTLGQGPEFLTYFQNEAQLEKSRLLSDRFSAERPKGSFSTLEIQRTEQGDSAMYLCAGRAVGVNTEAFFGQGTRLTVV.

This clonotype was detected a few times. This chain links TRBV20-1 with TRBJ2-5; D is possibly TRBD1 (5 bases). Trimming shortened V by 6 bases and J by 1 base, and 12 bases separated the two germline ends. Germline-derived CDR1 and CDR2 are DFQATT and SNEGSKA (reference sequence). CDR3 length: 13 amino acids. The CDR3 loop reads CSAKADIQETQYF. CDR3 nucleotide sequence: TGCAGTGCAAAGGCGGACATCCAAGAGACCCAGTACTTC.

The V call is TRBV20-1, the J call TRBJ2-3; TRBD2 aligns across 12 bases. The CDR3 has 14 amino acids. Germline values: CDR1 DFQATT, CDR2 SNEGSKA (reference sequence). CDR3 DNA: TGCAGCCTCCACGGACTAGCGGGAACAGATACGCAGTATTTT. It encodes CSLHGLAGTDTQYF.

The DNA of the CDR3 is TGTGCCAGCAGTCTGCTCGCGCAGGGGGTTAGAGATGAGCAGTTCTTC. Translating gives CASSLLAQGVRDEQFF. This chain connects TRBV27 to TRBJ2-1, with 7 bases aligning to TRBD1. The CDR3 length is 16 residues. V lost 5 bases, J lost 8 bases, and 15 bases stayed unmatched. Per germline, CDR1 MNHEY and CDR2 SMNVEV (reference sequence).

This clonotype was seen a handful of times. The J gene is TRBJ2-2, the V gene TRBV30, with 9 nucleotides matching TRBD2. Germline CDR1 and CDR2: GTSNPN and SVGIG (reference sequence). CDR3 length: 15 residues. V shed 2 bases, J shed 5 bases, and the junction held 6 bases outside the gene matches. The CDR3 is CAWSRAGGWTGELFF. DNA for the CDR3: TGTGCCTGGAGTAGAGCGGGAGGTTGGACCGGGGAGCTGTTTTTT.

This clonotype was counted only a few times. V is TRBV3-1 and J is TRBJ2-1, with D perhaps being TRBD1 or TRBD2 (5 bases each). The CDR3 runs 15 residues. CDR1 LGHDT and CDR2 YNNKEL come from the germline V gene (reference sequence). V dropped 4 bases and J dropped 3 bases, with 13 bases sitting between them. The CDR3 nucleotides are TGTGCCAGCAGCCTTCTAGGGACCGGCTACAATGAGCAGTTCTTC. As protein: CASSLLGTGYNEQFF.

Only a few counts were recorded for this clonotype. This rearrangement joins TRBV5-1 to TRBJ1-1; 9 nucleotides agree with TRBD1. Germline CDR1 reads SGHRS; CDR2 reads YFSETQ. V gave up 1 base and J gave up 5 bases; unmatched junction bases: 9. This CDR3 spans 16 amino acids. CDR3 sequence reads: CASSLNPSGQGTEAFF. DNA of the CDR3: TGCGCCAGCAGCTTGAATCCCTCCGGACAGGGGACTGAAGCTTTCTTT.

J is TRBJ2-5 and V is TRBV29-1; 9 bases are a match to TRBD1. V lost 5 bases, J lost 5 bases, and 12 bases stayed unmatched. This CDR3 region has 15 residues. Germline lookup yields CDR1 SQVTM and CDR2 ANQGSEA. The chain's CDR3 is CSVPLTGGTMETQYF. As DNA, the CDR3 is TGCAGCGTTCCTCTGACAGGGGGGACGATGGAGACCCAGTACTTC.

This clonotype was recorded a few times. The rearrangement links TRBV27 to TRBJ1-2; D gene ambiguous. V lost 1 base, J lost 9 bases, and 15 bases lay in between. Per germline, CDR1 MNHEY and CDR2 SMNVEV (reference sequence). The CDR3 is 14 amino acids. CDR3 sequence (DNA): TGTGCCAGCAGTTTATTTATCCAGGCACGAAGCTACACCTTC. It is translated as CASSLFIQARSYTF.

The DNA of the CDR3 is TGTGCCACCGGCGGGGTGGGCCTGAATTCACCCCTCCACTTT. Amino acids: CATGGVGLNSPLHF. The chain uses TRBV10-3 and TRBJ1-6; unclear D gene. Trimming took off 10 bases at V and 7 bases at J, with 17 bases between the two ends. The germline V gene encodes CDR1 ENHRY and CDR2 SYGVKD. The CDR3 runs to 14 residues.

This clonotype was picked up a small number of times. The chain uses TRBV4-3 and TRBJ1-2; 10 nucleotides agree with TRBD1. Germline V gene data show CDR1 as LGHNA and CDR2 as YSLEER. The V segment lost 0 bases and the J segment 5 bases; nucleotides outside the gene matches: 3. The CDR3 has 15 amino acids. DNA for the CDR3: TGCGCCAGCAGCCAAGACCCGGGACAGGGGTATGGCTACACCTTC. Translating it yields CASSQDPGQGYGYTF.

The chain is built from TRBV4-3 and TRBJ2-7; no clear D. The length of the CDR3 is 16 residues. CDR1 is LGHNA and CDR2 is YSLEER in the germline V gene. V lost 0 bases and J 3 bases, leaving 15 bases between the germline ends. In DNA form, the CDR3 reads TGCGCCAGCAGCCAAGAACGTACAGAGGTCTTCTACGAGCAGTACTTC. As protein: CASSQERTEVFYEQYF.

This clonotype was counted a few times. CDR3: CASSISSAGGYTF. In DNA form, the CDR3 reads TGTGCCAGCAGCATCTCTTCTGCGGGTGGCTACACCTTC. The gene calls are TRBV7-2 and TRBJ1-2; D unclear. V gave up 5 bases and J gave up 7 bases, with 14 bases separating them. This CDR3 has 13 amino acids. CDR1 and CDR2 from the germline V gene are SGHTA and FQGNSA.

J is TRBJ2-1 and V is TRBV5-5; D is unresolved. V dropped 2 bases and J dropped 10 bases, with 10 bases sitting between them. The CDR3 length is 12 residues. The germline gives CDR1 SGHKS, CDR2 YYEKEE (reference sequence). The CDR3, as DNA: TGTGCCAGCAGCTTTCCCGGGCGAGAGCAGTTCTTC. Translated: CASSFPGREQFF.

V is TRBV9 and J is TRBJ2-2; perhaps TRBD1 as D (5 bases). Per the germline V gene, CDR1 is SGDLS and CDR2 is YYNGEE. V gave up 1 base and J gave up 5 bases, with 9 bases separating them. The CDR3 is 14 residues long. In DNA form, the CDR3 reads TGTGCCAGCAGCGTACAGGGTTTAACCGGGGAGCTGTTTTTT. Encoded protein: CASSVQGLTGELFF.

This clonotype was observed a few times. The chain employs TRBV5-1 and TRBJ1-6, with D maybe TRBD1 (5 bases). Germline loops: CDR1 SGHRS, CDR2 YFSETQ. The CDR3 length is 15 residues. V lost 4 bases and J lost 5, with 13 bases in between. DNA of the CDR3: TGCGCCAGCAGCCCCTCGGGGGGTAATAATTCACCCCTCCACTTT. Protein: CASSPSGGNNSPLHF.

The chain links TRBV30 to TRBJ2-2, with 7 positions matching TRBD2. The V gene's germline CDR1 is GTSNPN and CDR2 SVGIG (reference sequence). The V gene end was trimmed by 0 bases and the J gene end by 4 bases; junction bases not matched to a gene: 5. The CDR3 is made up of 15 amino acids. The CDR3 DNA sequence: TGTGCCTGGAGTGTAGGCGGGGGTTTCACCGGGGAGCTGTTTTTT. It yields the protein CAWSVGGGFTGELFF.

This chain joins TRBV21-1 and TRBJ1-1; TRBD1 is the table's D call and was not checked against the DNA. TRBV21-1 is recorded as a pseudogene. This CDR3 comprises 12 residues. The CDR3 DNA sequence: TGTGCCAGGCCGGGGGCGAAGGGTGAAGCTTTCTTT. Translated: CARPGAKGEAFF.

The V call is TRBV27, the J call TRBJ2-5; D perhaps matches TRBD1 (6 bases). The CDR3 length is 15 residues. In germline, CDR1 is MNHEY, CDR2 SMNVEV (reference sequence). The germline V and J ends were trimmed by 4 bases and 2 bases, with 14 bases remaining between them. The CDR3 sequence is CASSSVTGWQETQYF. CDR3 in DNA: TGTGCCAGCAGTTCCGTTACAGGGTGGCAAGAGACCCAGTACTTC.

This clonotype was found a few times. J is TRBJ1-3 and V is TRBV14; D is undetermined. CDR3 size: 16 residues. Looked up from germline, CDR1 is SGHDN and CDR2 is FVKESK. With 1 base removed from V and 0 bases from J, the gap between germline ends came to 10 bases. The CDR3 sequence: CASSQGRPFSGNTIYF. The CDR3 nucleotides are TGTGCCAGCAGCCAAGGCCGTCCCTTCTCTGGAAACACCATATATTTT.

The table lists this clonotype with a few counts. The CDR3 DNA reads as TGTGCCAGCTCACCACCGGCCGGCCCGGGGAACCTCTTGGCGCAGTATTTT. The encoded protein is CASSPPAGPGNLLAQYF. This chain uses TRBV18 with TRBJ2-3; tentative D call: TRBD2 (5 bases). V shed 0 bases and J shed 10 bases, with 23 bases lying between them. CDR3 size: 17 residues. Germline CDR1 reads KGHSH; CDR2 reads LQKENI.

This chain connects TRBV20-1 to TRBJ2-5, with 11 nucleotides matching TRBD2. Germline CDR1 and CDR2: DFQATT and SNEGSKA (reference sequence). After removal of 0 bases from V and 5 bases from J, the junction contained 8 bases not matched to a gene. The CDR3 consists of 16 residues. The CDR3 sequence is CSAREPTSGSRETQYF. DNA of the CDR3: TGCAGTGCTAGAGAGCCTACTAGCGGGAGTCGGGAGACCCAGTACTTC.

The V call is TRBV7-2, the J call TRBJ2-7; D might be TRBD2 (5 bases). The CDR3 contains 15 residues. Germline CDR1 and CDR2: SGHTA and FQGNSA. Trimming left V 1 base short and J 3 bases short, with 13 bases between. DNA for the CDR3: TGTGCCAGCAGCTTAGGATTCGGGGTTTACTACGAGCAGTACTTC. Amino acid sequence: CASSLGFGVYYEQYF.

CDR3 DNA sequence: TGCGCCAGCAGCCAGCCCCGGGCTAGCGGGAGGGAGTACGAGCAGTACTTC. This sequence encodes CASSQPRASGREYEQYF. The chain links TRBV4-3 to TRBJ2-7; 12 nucleotides line up with TRBD2. CDR3 length: 17 amino acids. Germline lookup yields CDR1 LGHNA and CDR2 YSLEER. V shed 3 bases, J shed 4 bases, and the junction held 10 bases outside the gene matches.

The genes are TRBV5-5 and TRBJ1-5; D remains ambiguous. Looked up from germline, CDR1 is SGHKS and CDR2 is YYEKEE (reference sequence). This CDR3 comprises 15 residues. Trimming took off 1 base at V and 7 bases at J, with 15 bases between the two ends. CDR3 sequence (DNA): TGTGCCAGCAGCTTGAGGGATGATCGGGAACAGCCCCAGCATTTT. This translates into CASSLRDDREQPQHF.